This T cell receptor beta chain appears in the sequencing data of a study of CD8 T cells in ankylosing spondylitis. Study results and limitations: Earlier literature documents some of the motif variants in reactive arthritis synovial fluid and blood. CD8+ by phenotype, disease-linked clones were relatively rare in peripheral blood. A motif of fewer than ten highly homologous TCR beta variants was seen as apparently characteristic of ankylosing spondylitis blood. The study looked at matched synovial fluid samples from ankylosing spondylitis patients. Disease-linked clones were reported to be significantly enriched there.

The TCR beta libraries were generated through quantitative 5'-RACE incorporating molecular barcodes. Each CDR3 protein is one row after TCRdb ran MiXCR on the 5' RACE reads. The sample contains around 490,000 distinct CDR3 sequences, less than 6% of which appear only once. On this clonotype: What it recognizes is unknown.

The CDR3 is made up of 15 amino acids. The germline CDR1 and CDR2 sequences are SEHNR and FQNEAQ (reference sequence). The J segment lost 5 bases and the V segment lost 5 bases, leaving 8 bases of the junction unmatched. The genes are TRBV7-9 and TRBJ2-5; 10 bases align to TRBD1. The specimen was blood, either unsorted or a sorted T cell fraction (not recorded which). This sequence originates from a male donor with ankylosing spondylitis. The CDR3 DNA is TGTGCCAGCAGCCTTCGACAGGGGGCAATGGAGACCCAGTACTTC. Amino acid sequence: CASSLRQGAMETQYF.